This passage covers 23 T cell receptor beta chains from one sample sequenced in a study of PD-1 blockade in classical Hodgkin lymphoma. Time point of the sample: cycle 4 day 1 (C4D1), after six to seven weeks of nivolumab. Relapse was seen in all patients after autologous stem cell transplantation, and brentuximab vedotin exposure was variable. CD4+ T cells were purified from thawed PBMCs by negative selection. TCRdb's copy holds only in-frame clones and misses some; the assay was immunoSEQ multiplex PCR. The sample yields roughly 15,000 clones, roughly three quarters seen once. This sample comprised CD4+ T cells from blood, obtained before the fourth cycle of nivolumab. The receptors stem from a human donor with classical Hodgkin lymphoma.

The V call is TRBV7-2, the J call TRBJ2-1, with D tentatively TRBD2 (5 bases). Germline CDR1 is SGHTA and CDR2 is FQGNSA. The CDR3 loop spans 15 amino acids. Trimming stripped 1 base from V and 12 bases from J, with 19 bases between. In DNA, the CDR3 is TGTGCCAGCAGCTTAGAGCCGGGAACAGCATCTGGGCAGTTCTTC. Its translation: CASSLEPGTASGQFF.

The CDR3 loop reads CASSVLAGGRNEQFF. The CDR3 bases are TGCGCCAGCAGTGTACTAGCGGGAGGGAGGAATGAGCAGTTCTTC. This chain connects TRBV10-1 to TRBJ2-1; 13 bases fit TRBD2. Germline values: CDR1 WNHNN, CDR2 SYGVQD (reference sequence). The CDR3 is made up of 15 amino acids. Unmatched junction bases numbered 4, after V lost 4 bases and J lost 7 bases.

The V and J genes are TRBV7-2 and TRBJ2-2, with D maybe TRBD2 (6 bases). Germline V gives CDR1 SGHTA, CDR2 FQGNSA. Trimming removed 0 bases at V and 7 bases at J, with 12 bases between. This CDR3 comprises 15 residues. For the CDR3, the DNA is TGTGCCAGCAGCTTAGCGCGGGGAGCTGTCGGGGAGCTGTTTTTT. Its protein product is CASSLARGAVGELFF.

The chain has TRBV5-1 and TRBJ2-7, with 12 bases that match TRBD2. The ends lost 3 bases at V and 2 bases at J; junction bases unmatched: 6. CDR1 is SGHRS and CDR2 is YFSETQ in the germline V gene. This CDR3 is built from 16 residues. This CDR3 is CASSSGLAGRTYEQYF. In nucleotides, the CDR3 is TGCGCCAGCAGCTCGGGACTAGCGGGCAGAACCTACGAGCAGTACTTC.

In this sample, this clone turned up a few times. The gene calls are TRBV18 and TRBJ2-1; weak D call: TRBD2 (6 bases). CDR3 length: 15 residues. V was trimmed by 3 bases and J by 6 bases, leaving 15 bases between them. CDR1 KGHSH and CDR2 LQKENI come from the germline V gene. The CDR3 sequence: CASSPASSLANEQFF. In nucleotides, the CDR3 is TGTGCCAGCTCACCTGCAAGTTCACTAGCCAATGAGCAGTTCTTC.

J is TRBJ1-3 and V is TRBV18, with D unresolved. The CDR3 has 15 residues. Per the germline V gene, CDR1 is KGHSH and CDR2 is LQKENI. The germline V and J ends were trimmed by 5 bases and 0 bases, with 11 bases remaining between them. The CDR3 spells CASSSGSFSGNTIYF. DNA of the CDR3: TGTGCCAGCTCATCCGGCTCTTTCTCTGGAAACACCATATATTTT.

The genes are TRBV15 and TRBJ2-2, with D perhaps assigned TRBD1 or TRBD2 (5 bases each). V was shortened by 1 base and J by 3 bases, with 9 bases between the two germline ends. Germline CDR1 reads LNHNV; CDR2 reads YYDKDF (reference sequence). The CDR3 runs to 15 residues. The CDR3 sequence: CATSRGGVDTGELFF. The CDR3 DNA follows: TGTGCCACCAGCAGAGGAGGGGTCGACACCGGGGAGCTGTTTTTT.

V is TRBV6-6 and J is TRBJ2-2; D remains ambiguous. The germline V gene has CDR1 MNHNY and CDR2 SVGAGI (reference sequence). Trimming shortened V by 3 bases and J by 3 bases, and 5 bases separated the two germline ends. This CDR3 comprises 13 residues. The CDR3 here is CASSYGDTGELFF. CDR3 DNA: TGTGCCAGCAGTTATGGGGACACCGGGGAGCTGTTTTTT.

This chain links TRBV18 with TRBJ1-4; D may be TRBD1 (5 bases). Trimming shortened V by 3 bases and J by 0 bases, and 8 bases separated the two germline ends. Germline V gene sequence: CDR1 KGHSH, CDR2 LQKENI. The length of the CDR3 is 15 residues. The DNA for the CDR3 is TGTGCCAGCTCACCCGACAGAACAACTAATGAAAAACTGTTTTTT. Encoded protein: CASSPDRTTNEKLFF.

The CDR3 sequence: CASSPRQGQGQPQHF. CDR3 coding DNA: TGTGCCAGCTCACCACGGCAGGGGCAGGGTCAGCCCCAGCATTTT. This chain links TRBV18 with TRBJ1-5; maybe TRBD1 (6 bases). Germline-derived CDR1 and CDR2 are KGHSH and LQKENI. Trimming took off 1 base at V and 6 bases at J, with 13 bases between the two ends. This CDR3 region has 15 residues.

In this sample, this clone turned up a few times. This chain joins TRBV19 and TRBJ2-2; TRBD2 is a possible D gene (5 bases). The V gene's germline CDR1 is LNHDA and CDR2 SQIVND (reference sequence). V was clipped by 9 bases and J by 4 bases, with 18 bases between them. The CDR3 sequence is 15 residues long. CDR3 in amino acids: CASNRLGEGTGELFF. CDR3 coding DNA: TGTGCCAGCAACCGGCTGGGAGAAGGCACCGGGGAGCTGTTTTTT.

V gene TRBV2 combines with J gene TRBJ1-1, with D perhaps TRBD1 (6 bases). The V and J ends lost 6 bases and 4 bases respectively, with 15 bases between them. Per the germline V gene, CDR1 is SNHLY and CDR2 is FYNNEI. This CDR3 contains 14 residues. The CDR3 reads CASRNRELSTEAFF. Written as DNA, the CDR3 is TGTGCCAGCAGGAACAGGGAGTTATCCACTGAAGCTTTCTTT.

This clone has a handful of counts. V is TRBV19 and J is TRBJ2-3; TRBD1 matches 8 bases. Germline V gene data show CDR1 as LNHDA and CDR2 as SQIVND (reference sequence). The CDR3 length is 15 residues. V trimming: 4 bases; J trimming: 4 bases; junction bases outside the gene matches: 7. CDR3 nucleotide sequence: TGTGCCAGTAGTACGACAGGGGTCTTGGCAGATACGCAGTATTTT. Amino acid sequence: CASSTTGVLADTQYF. The full variable domain, with the rest looked up from reference TRBV19 and TRBJ2-3, is DGGITQSPKYLFRKEGQNVTLSCEQNLNHDAMYWYRQDPGQGLRLIYYSQIVNDFQKGDIAEGYSVSREKKESFPLTVTSAQKNPTAFYLCASSTTGVLADTQYFGPGTRLTVL.

The rearrangement joins TRBV10-1 to TRBJ2-7; 10 bases align to TRBD2. The CDR3 totals 15 residues. CDR1 is WNHNN and CDR2 is SYGVQD in the germline V gene (reference sequence). V shed 3 bases, J shed 5 bases, and the junction held 7 bases outside the gene matches. CDR3 bases: TGCGCCAGCAGTGATCTGGCTAGCGGGAGCCACGAGCAGTACTTC. Translating gives CASSDLASGSHEQYF.

This chain uses TRBV7-9 with TRBJ2-3; 9 bases fit TRBD1. The CDR3 is 16 residues long. Germline assignment: CDR1 SEHNR and CDR2 FQNEAQ (reference sequence). V was pared by 6 bases and J by 4 bases, with 11 bases of the junction left unmatched. The CDR3 DNA reads as TGTGCCAGCAGACCACTCCCGGGACAGGGCCCAGATACGCAGTATTTT. The encoded protein is CASRPLPGQGPDTQYF. Using reference TRBV7-9 and TRBJ2-3 for the parts outside the CDR3, the full variable domain is DTGVSQNPRHKITKRGQNVTFRCDPISEHNRLYWYRQTLGQGPEFLTYFQNEAQLEKSRLLSDRFSAERPKGSFSTLEIQRTEQGDSAMYLCASRPLPGQGPDTQYFGPGTRLTVL.

This chain connects TRBV6-1 to TRBJ2-7, with D hard to call. Germline V lookup: CDR1 MNHNS, CDR2 SASEGT. There are 14 residues in the CDR3. The V gene lost 7 bases and the J gene lost 5 bases, with 18 bases spanning the gap. CDR3 nucleotides: TGTGCCAGCACCCAGAGTAGGATCCACCACGAGCAGTACTTC. It yields the protein CASTQSRIHHEQYF.

The V call is TRBV28, the J call TRBJ1-2; TRBD1 aligns across 8 bases. The J segment lost 4 bases and the V segment lost 5 bases, leaving 6 bases of the junction unmatched. The CDR3 has 14 residues. The germline V gene encodes CDR1 MDHEN and CDR2 SYDVKM. Written as DNA, the CDR3 is TGTGCCAGCAGTCGGACAGGGACAATCTATGGCTACACCTTC. Its protein is CASSRTGTIYGYTF.

The genes are TRBV7-2 and TRBJ1-1, with D possibly TRBD1 on 6 matching bases. The CDR3 consists of 13 residues. The V end was cut by 1 base, the J end by 11 bases, with 14 bases between. CDR1 and CDR2 from the germline V gene are SGHTA and FQGNSA. CDR3 bases: TGTGCCAGCAGCTTAGGGGTCAGGGGATGGGCTTTCTTT. It specifies CASSLGVRGWAFF.

The V gene is TRBV15, the J gene TRBJ1-4, with D possibly being TRBD1 (5 bases). Germline lookup yields CDR1 LNHNV and CDR2 YYDKDF (reference sequence). The CDR3 sequence is 16 residues long. Trimming took 5 bases from V and 0 from J, leaving 13 bases between them. In DNA, the CDR3 is TGTGCCACCAGCGGGGGAGGCGGTGCAACTAATGAAAAACTGTTTTTT. It codes for CATSGGGGATNEKLFF. Combining the CDR3 with reference TRBV15 and TRBJ1-4 gives the whole variable domain DAMVIQNPRYQVTQFGKPVTLSCSQTLNHNVMYWYQQKSSQAPKLLFHYYDKDFNNEADTPDNFQSRRPNTSFCFLDIRSPGLGDTAMYLCATSGGGGATNEKLFFGSGTQLSVL.

This rearrangement joins TRBV6-6 to TRBJ2-7; D not certain. CDR1 is MNHNY, CDR2 SVGAGI, per germline (reference sequence). V lost 6 bases and J 6 bases, leaving 15 bases between the germline ends. The CDR3 extends over 13 amino acids. The CDR3 region is CASREERLAEQYF. The CDR3 DNA follows: TGTGCCAGCAGAGAAGAGAGACTGGCCGAGCAGTACTTC.

The CDR3 DNA is TGTGCCAGCAGCCGGACTAGCGGCACCTACGAGCAGTACTTC. Translation gives CASSRTSGTYEQYF. The chain couples TRBV28 to TRBJ2-7, with TRBD2 matching over 10 bases. CDR1 is MDHEN and CDR2 is SYDVKM in the germline V gene. V trimming: 6 bases; J trimming: 2 bases; junction bases outside the gene matches: 4. The CDR3 contains 14 residues.

The V and J genes are TRBV6-1 and TRBJ1-1; no clear D. The CDR3 has 10 amino acids. Germline CDR1 MNHNS, CDR2 SASEGT. V gave up 10 bases and J gave up 5 bases, with 8 bases separating them. CDR3 loop: CATTGTEAFF. DNA of the CDR3: TGTGCCACCACGGGGACTGAAGCTTTCTTT.

The chain is built from TRBV29-1 and TRBJ1-1, with 9 bases lining up with TRBD1. Germline V CDR1 and CDR2: SQVTM, ANQGSEA. The junction had 7 bases not matched to a gene; V was cut back by 1 base and J by 1 base. This CDR3 region has 16 residues. The DNA for the CDR3 is TGCAGCGTTGAAGGTGGGACAGGGTGGTGGAACACTGAAGCTTTCTTT. Protein: CSVEGGTGWWNTEAFF. Full variable domain (outside the CDR3, taken from reference TRBV29-1 and TRBJ1-1): SAVISQKPSRDICQRGTSLTIQCQVDSQVTMMFWYRQQPGQSLTLIATANQGSEATYESGFVIDKFPISRPNLTFSTLTVSNMSPEDSSIYLCSVEGGTGWWNTEAFFGQGTRLTVV.